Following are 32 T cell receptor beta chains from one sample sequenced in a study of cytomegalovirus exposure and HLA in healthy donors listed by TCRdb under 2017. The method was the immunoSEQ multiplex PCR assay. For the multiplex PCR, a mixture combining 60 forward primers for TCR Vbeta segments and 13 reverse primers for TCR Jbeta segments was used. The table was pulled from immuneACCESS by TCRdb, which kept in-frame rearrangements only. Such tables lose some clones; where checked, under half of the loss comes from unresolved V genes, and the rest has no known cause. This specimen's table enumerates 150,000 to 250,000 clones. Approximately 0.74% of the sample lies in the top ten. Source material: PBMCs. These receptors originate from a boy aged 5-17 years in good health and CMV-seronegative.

The CDR3 spells CASSQGAIDQPQHF. Here the CDR3 DNA reads TGTGCCAGCAGTCAGGGGGCGATCGATCAGCCCCAGCATTTT. The chain recombines TRBV6-5 with TRBJ1-5; 8 positions agree with TRBD1. The V gene's germline CDR1 is MNHEY and CDR2 SVGAGI. The CDR3 has 14 residues. V shed 5 bases, J shed 5 bases, and the junction held 5 bases outside the gene matches.

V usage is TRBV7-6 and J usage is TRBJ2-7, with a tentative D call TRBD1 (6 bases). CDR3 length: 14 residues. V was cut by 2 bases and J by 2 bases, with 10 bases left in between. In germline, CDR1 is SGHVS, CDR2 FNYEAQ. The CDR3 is CASSLSGVPYEQYF. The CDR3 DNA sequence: TGTGCCAGCAGCTTATCAGGGGTCCCCTACGAGCAGTACTTC.

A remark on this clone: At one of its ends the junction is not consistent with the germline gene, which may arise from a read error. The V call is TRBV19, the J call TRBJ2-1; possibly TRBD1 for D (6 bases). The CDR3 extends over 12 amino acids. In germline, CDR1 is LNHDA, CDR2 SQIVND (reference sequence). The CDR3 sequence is CASSIPTGPPLF. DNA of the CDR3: TGTGCCAGTAGTATACCGACAGGCCCCCCCCTCTTC.

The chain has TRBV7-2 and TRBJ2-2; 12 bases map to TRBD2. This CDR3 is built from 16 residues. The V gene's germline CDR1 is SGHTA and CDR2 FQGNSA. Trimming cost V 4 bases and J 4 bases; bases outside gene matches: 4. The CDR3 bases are TGTGCCAGCAGCTCCCTAGCGGGGGGGGCCACCGGGGAGCTGTTTTTT. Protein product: CASSSLAGGATGELFF.

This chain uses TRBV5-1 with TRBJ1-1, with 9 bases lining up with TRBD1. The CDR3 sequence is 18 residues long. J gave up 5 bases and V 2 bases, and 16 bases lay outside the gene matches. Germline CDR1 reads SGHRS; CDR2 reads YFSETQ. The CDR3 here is CASSLGPYEGQGKTEAFF. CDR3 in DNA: TGCGCCAGCAGCTTAGGCCCCTATGAGGGACAGGGAAAAACTGAAGCTTTCTTT.

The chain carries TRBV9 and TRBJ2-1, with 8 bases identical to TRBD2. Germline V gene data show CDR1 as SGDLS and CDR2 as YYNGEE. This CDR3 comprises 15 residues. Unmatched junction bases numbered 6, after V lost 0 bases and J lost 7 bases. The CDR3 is CASSVEAQRGNEQFF. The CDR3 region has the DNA TGTGCCAGCAGCGTAGAGGCCCAGCGGGGGAATGAGCAGTTCTTC.

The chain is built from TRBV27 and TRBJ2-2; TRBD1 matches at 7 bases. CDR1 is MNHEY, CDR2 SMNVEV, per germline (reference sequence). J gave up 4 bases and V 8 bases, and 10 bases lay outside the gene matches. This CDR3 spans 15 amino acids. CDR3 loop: CASLPGGVVTGELFF. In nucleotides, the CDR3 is TGTGCCAGCCTACCAGGGGGAGTGGTCACCGGGGAGCTGTTTTTT.

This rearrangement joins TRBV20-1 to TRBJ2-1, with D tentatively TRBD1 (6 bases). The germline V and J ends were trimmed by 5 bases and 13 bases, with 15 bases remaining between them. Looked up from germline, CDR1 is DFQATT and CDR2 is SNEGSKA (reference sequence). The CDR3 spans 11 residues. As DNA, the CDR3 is TGCAGTGCTGGCCCCGGGACACAACAGTTCTTC. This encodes CSAGPGTQQFF.

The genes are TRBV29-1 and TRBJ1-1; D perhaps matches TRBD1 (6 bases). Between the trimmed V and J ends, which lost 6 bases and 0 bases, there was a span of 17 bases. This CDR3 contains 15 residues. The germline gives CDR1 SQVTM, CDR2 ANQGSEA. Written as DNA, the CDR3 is TGCAGCGTCGGCCGACCGGGGGGCGTGAACACTGAAGCTTTCTTT. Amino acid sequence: CSVGRPGGVNTEAFF. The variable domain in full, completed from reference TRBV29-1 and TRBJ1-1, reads SAVISQKPSRDICQRGTSLTIQCQVDSQVTMMFWYRQQPGQSLTLIATANQGSEATYESGFVIDKFPISRPNLTFSTLTVSNMSPEDSSIYLCSVGRPGGVNTEAFFGQGTRLTVV.

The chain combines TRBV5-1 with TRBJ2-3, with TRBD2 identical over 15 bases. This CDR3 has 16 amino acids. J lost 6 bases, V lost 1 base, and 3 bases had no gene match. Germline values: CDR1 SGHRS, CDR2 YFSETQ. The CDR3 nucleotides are TGCGCCAGCAGCTTGAGGACTAGCGGGGGGGGTGATACGCAGTATTTT. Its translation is CASSLRTSGGGDTQYF.

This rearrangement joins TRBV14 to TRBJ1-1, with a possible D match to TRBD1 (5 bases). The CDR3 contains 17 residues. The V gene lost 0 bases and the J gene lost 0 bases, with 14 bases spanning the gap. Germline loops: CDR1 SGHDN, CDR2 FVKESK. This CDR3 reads CASSQDWGQMLNTEAFF. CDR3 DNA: TGTGCCAGCAGCCAAGATTGGGGCCAGATGTTGAACACTGAAGCTTTCTTT.

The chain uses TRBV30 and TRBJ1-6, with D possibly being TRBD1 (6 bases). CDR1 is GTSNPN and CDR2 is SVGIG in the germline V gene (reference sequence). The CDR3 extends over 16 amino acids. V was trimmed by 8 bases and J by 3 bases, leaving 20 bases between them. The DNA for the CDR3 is TGTGCCCTTAGCTCCGCAGCGACAGGCTATAATTCACCCCTCCACTTT. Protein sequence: CALSSAATGYNSPLHF.

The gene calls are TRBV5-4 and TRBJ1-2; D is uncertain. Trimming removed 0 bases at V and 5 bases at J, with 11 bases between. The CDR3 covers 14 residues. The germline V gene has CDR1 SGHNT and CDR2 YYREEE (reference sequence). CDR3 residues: CASSLGAVGYGYTF. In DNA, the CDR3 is TGTGCCAGCAGCTTGGGAGCAGTCGGGTATGGCTACACCTTC.

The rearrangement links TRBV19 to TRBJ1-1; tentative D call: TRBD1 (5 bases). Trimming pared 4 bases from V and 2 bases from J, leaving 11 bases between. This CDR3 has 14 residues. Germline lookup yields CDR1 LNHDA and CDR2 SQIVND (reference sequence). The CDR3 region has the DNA TGTGCCAGTAGTAAAGGCAGGGTCAACACTGAAGCTTTCTTT. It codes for CASSKGRVNTEAFF.

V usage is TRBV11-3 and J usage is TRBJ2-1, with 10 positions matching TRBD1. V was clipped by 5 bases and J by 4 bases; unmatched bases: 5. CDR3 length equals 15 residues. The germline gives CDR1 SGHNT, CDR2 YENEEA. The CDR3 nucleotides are TGTGCCAGCAGCCCCGGGGGACAGGGGTACAATGAGCAGTTCTTC. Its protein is CASSPGGQGYNEQFF.

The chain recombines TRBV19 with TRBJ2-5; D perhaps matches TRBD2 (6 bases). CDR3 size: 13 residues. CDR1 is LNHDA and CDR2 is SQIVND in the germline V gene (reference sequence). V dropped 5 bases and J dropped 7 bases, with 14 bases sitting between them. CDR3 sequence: CASSRDFMGTQYF. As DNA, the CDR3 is TGTGCCAGTAGTCGGGACTTTATGGGGACCCAGTACTTC. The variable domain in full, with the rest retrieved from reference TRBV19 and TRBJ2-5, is DGGITQSPKYLFRKEGQNVTLSCEQNLNHDAMYWYRQDPGQGLRLIYYSQIVNDFQKGDIAEGYSVSREKKESFPLTVTSAQKNPTAFYLCASSRDFMGTQYFGPGTRLLVL.

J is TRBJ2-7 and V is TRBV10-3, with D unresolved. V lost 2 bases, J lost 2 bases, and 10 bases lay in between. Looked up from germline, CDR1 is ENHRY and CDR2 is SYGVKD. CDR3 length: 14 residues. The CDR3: CAISEPPRPYEQYF. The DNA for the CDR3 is TGTGCCATCAGTGAGCCCCCCCGTCCCTACGAGCAGTACTTC.

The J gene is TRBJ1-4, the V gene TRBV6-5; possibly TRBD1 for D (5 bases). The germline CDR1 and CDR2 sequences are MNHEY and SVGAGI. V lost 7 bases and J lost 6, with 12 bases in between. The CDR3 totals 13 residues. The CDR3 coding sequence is TGTGCCAGCACATACCGGGGGTATGAAAAACTGTTTTTT. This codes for CASTYRGYEKLFF.

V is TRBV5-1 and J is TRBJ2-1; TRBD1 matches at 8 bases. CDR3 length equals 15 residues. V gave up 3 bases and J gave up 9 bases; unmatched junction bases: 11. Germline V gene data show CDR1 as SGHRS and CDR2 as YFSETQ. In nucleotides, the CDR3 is TGCGCCAGCAGCTCCGGGCGGACAGGGCCAGGTGAGCAGTTCTTC. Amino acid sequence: CASSSGRTGPGEQFF.

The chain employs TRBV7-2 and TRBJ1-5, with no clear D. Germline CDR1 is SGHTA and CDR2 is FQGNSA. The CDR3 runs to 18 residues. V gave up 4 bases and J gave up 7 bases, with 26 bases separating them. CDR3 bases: TGTGCCAGCAGCTATCACCCTAGAGGGCGCGAAATCGTGCAGCCCCAGCATTTT. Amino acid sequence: CASSYHPRGREIVQPQHF.

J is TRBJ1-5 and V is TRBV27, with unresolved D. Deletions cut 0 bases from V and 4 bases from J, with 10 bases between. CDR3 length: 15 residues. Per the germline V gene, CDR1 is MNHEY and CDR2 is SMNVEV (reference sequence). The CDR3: CASSLSGTQNQPQHF. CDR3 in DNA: TGTGCCAGCAGTTTATCGGGCACCCAGAATCAGCCCCAGCATTTT.

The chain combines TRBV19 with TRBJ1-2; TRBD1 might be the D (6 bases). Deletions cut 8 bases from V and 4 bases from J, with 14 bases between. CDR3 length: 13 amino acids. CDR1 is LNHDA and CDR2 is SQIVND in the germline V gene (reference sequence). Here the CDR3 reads CASLGQLIYGYTF. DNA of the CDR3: TGTGCCAGTTTAGGACAGCTCATCTATGGCTACACCTTC.

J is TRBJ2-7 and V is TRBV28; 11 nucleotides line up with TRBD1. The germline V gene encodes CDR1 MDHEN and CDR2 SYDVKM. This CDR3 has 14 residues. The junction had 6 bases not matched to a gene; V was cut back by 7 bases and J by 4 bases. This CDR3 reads CASNGQGALYEQYF. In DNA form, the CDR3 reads TGTGCCAGCAATGGACAGGGGGCCTTATACGAGCAGTACTTC.

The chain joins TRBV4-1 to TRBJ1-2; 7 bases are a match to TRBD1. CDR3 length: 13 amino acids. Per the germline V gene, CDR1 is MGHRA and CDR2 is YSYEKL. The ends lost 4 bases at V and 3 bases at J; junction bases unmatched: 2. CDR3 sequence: CASSLTGDYGYTF. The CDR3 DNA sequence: TGCGCCAGCAGCCTAACAGGGGACTATGGCTACACCTTC.

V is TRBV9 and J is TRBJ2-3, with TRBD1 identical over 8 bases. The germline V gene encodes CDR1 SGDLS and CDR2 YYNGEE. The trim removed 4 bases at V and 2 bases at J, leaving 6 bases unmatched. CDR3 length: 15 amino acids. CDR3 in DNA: TGTGCCAGCAGCTCGACAGGGGCTAACACAGATACGCAGTATTTT. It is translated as CASSSTGANTDTQYF.

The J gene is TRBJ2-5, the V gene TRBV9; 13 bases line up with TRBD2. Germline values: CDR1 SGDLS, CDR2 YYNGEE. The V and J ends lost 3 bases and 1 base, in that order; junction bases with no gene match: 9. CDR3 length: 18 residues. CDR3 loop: CASSENGLAGVTQETQYF. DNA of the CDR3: TGTGCCAGCAGCGAAAACGGACTAGCGGGGGTGACCCAAGAGACCCAGTACTTC.

The CDR3 DNA follows: TGTGCCAGCAGTTATGGGACAGGCCACTCTGGAAACACCATATATTTT. Amino acid sequence: CASSYGTGHSGNTIYF. The chain employs TRBV6-6 and TRBJ1-3; the match to TRBD1 covers 8 bases. The CDR3 totals 16 residues. Germline V gene lookup returns CDR1 MNHNY and CDR2 SVGAGI (reference sequence). Trimming at V came to 3 bases and at J to 0 bases, leaving 4 bases not matched to a gene.

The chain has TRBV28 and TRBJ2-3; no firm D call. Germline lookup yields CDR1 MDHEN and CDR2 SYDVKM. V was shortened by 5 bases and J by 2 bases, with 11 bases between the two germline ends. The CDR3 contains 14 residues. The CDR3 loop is CASSPSGSTDTQYF. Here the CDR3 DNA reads TGTGCCAGCAGTCCGTCGGGTTCCACAGATACGCAGTATTTT.

For the CDR3, the DNA is TGTGCCTGGAGTGCAACGACAGGCGGCGAGCAGTACTTC. As protein: CAWSATTGGEQYF. The rearrangement uses TRBV30 and TRBJ2-7, with D tentatively TRBD1 (6 bases). This CDR3 has 13 residues. Germline CDR1 and CDR2: GTSNPN and SVGIG (reference sequence). Between the trimmed V and J ends, which lost 1 base and 6 bases, there was a span of 13 bases.

The CDR3 here is CASGWGPHGGEQFF. The CDR3 bases are TGTGCCAGCGGCTGGGGGCCCCACGGAGGTGAGCAGTTCTTC. The chain recombines TRBV9 with TRBJ2-1, with D possibly matching TRBD1 (6 bases). CDR3 size: 14 residues. The germline gives CDR1 SGDLS, CDR2 YYNGEE. V was cut by 7 bases and J by 9 bases, with 20 bases left in between. Filled out from reference TRBV9 and TRBJ2-1, the complete variable domain reads DSGVTQTPKHLITATGQRVTLRCSPRSGDLSVYWYQQSLDQGLQFLIQYYNGEERAKGNILERFSAQQFPDLHSELNLSSLELGDSALYFCASGWGPHGGEQFFGPGTRLTVL.

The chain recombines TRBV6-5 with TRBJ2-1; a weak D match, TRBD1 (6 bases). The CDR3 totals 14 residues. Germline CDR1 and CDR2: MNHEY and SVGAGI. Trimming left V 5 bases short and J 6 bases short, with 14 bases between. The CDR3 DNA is TGTGCCAGCAGTCCGAGGGGGAGACCCAATGAGCAGTTCTTC. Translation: CASSPRGRPNEQFF.

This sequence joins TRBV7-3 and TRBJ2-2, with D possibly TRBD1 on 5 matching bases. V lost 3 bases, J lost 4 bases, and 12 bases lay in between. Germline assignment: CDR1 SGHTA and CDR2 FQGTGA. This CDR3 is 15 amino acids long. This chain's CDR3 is CASSFSAGSTGELFF. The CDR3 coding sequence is TGTGCCAGCAGCTTCTCGGCAGGGTCCACCGGGGAGCTGTTTTTT.